This T cell receptor (beta chain) was identified in a study of shared clonotypes between healthy human individuals. The study, taken as a whole, reports: The naive CD4 repertoires of a handful of donors were compared, and 5% to 6.5% of clonotypes were shared. Among the subsets, naive ones generally showed larger estimated richness than memory ones.

At deep level, the assay was performed. The table came from immunoSEQ multiplex PCR; TCRdb's copy has only in-frame clones and leaves some out. Among roughly 2 million clones listed, approximately 94% were seen once. In the case of this clone: Its antigen is currently unknown. The same CDR3 also results from other DNA sequences found in this sample.

Donors had no recently reported acute infections or vaccinations and were HIV-negative. V lost 2 bases, J lost 2 bases, and 4 bases stayed unmatched. The CDR3 totals 15 residues. Germline values: CDR1 SGDLS, CDR2 YYNGEE. The receptor was isolated from a man younger than 35 in good health. The chain couples TRBV9 to TRBJ2-1; 7 bases map to TRBD2. Material: naive CD4+ T cells sorted from blood. This sample's subset: CD45RA+ positively selected. This chain's CDR3 is CASSVTGTTYNEQFF. In nucleotides, the CDR3 is TGTGCCAGCAGCGTTACCGGGACTACCTACAATGAGCAGTTCTTC.